The rows below give T cell receptor beta chains drawn from one sample of a study of blood T cell repertoires in COVID-19. TCRdb's table, derived via immunoSEQ multiplex PCR, lists solely in-frame clones and lacks some. The sample consists of about 44,000 clones, about nine tenths of them appearing once. The sample comprised peripheral blood. The receptor source for this set is a man between 65 and 80 years old with active COVID-19. Each CDR3 is given without its conserved first and last residue. Only part of the rows carry a size: once, few, many, or a class if the clone is expanded.

CDR3 protein | clone size | J gene | V gene
ASSSDREQPQH | - | TRBJ1-5 | TRBV19
ASSSGTDTQY | - | TRBJ2-3 | TRBV5-1
ASSLPPRGSYNSPLH | - | TRBJ1-6 | TRBV28
ASSLLAGETTDTQY | - | TRBJ2-3 | TRBV7-6
SFGGGTGTDTQY | - | TRBJ2-3 | TRBV29-1
ASSHGGRAGNYGYT | - | TRBJ1-2 | TRBV23-1
ASSLRTSTYEQY | - | TRBJ2-7 | TRBV7-2
ASSVDGRADYGYT | - | TRBJ1-2 | TRBV9
ASSQDLNTGELF | few | TRBJ2-2 | TRBV4-3
ASSVAGTVADTEAF | - | TRBJ1-1 | TRBV28
ASRGWQGNGYT | few | TRBJ1-2 | TRBV2
ASSPWGQDLTEAF | - | TRBJ1-1 | TRBV28
ASDRSSGNNEQF | - | TRBJ2-1 | TRBV19
ASSLETGKYQETQY | - | TRBJ2-5 | TRBV7-2
ASSWGDRGSEY | - | TRBJ2-7 | TRBV28
ASSLGGLPQH | - | TRBJ1-5 | TRBV12-3/TRBV12-4
ASSLTGATVAYNEQF | - | TRBJ2-1 | TRBV11-2
ASSEQPQETQY | once | TRBJ2-5 | TRBV10-1
ASSSPGGNNQPQH | - | TRBJ1-5 | TRBV27
ATSDPTVETQY | - | TRBJ2-5 | TRBV24-1
ASRGQGGQSPLH | - | TRBJ1-6 | TRBV23-1
ASSQDPPDEQY | once | TRBJ2-7 | TRBV3-1/TRBV3-2
ANSTGYFYGYT | - | TRBJ1-2 | TRBV6-4
ASSKGQGGGEKLF | - | TRBJ1-4 | TRBV6-5
ASTSQYRGQRNEQY | - | TRBJ2-7 | TRBV27
ASSPSPTREVSGNTIY | - | TRBJ1-3 | TRBV5-4
ASSQDRRVEDPYGYT | once | TRBJ1-2 | TRBV4-1
ASSLGQTGGEQY | - | TRBJ2-7 | TRBV7-8
ASSDRGQPNTDTQY | once | TRBJ2-3 | TRBV25-1
ASSLYGTNGYT | - | TRBJ1-2 | TRBV5-1
ASRFPGLGGEDTEAF | - | TRBJ1-1 | TRBV5-1
ASSRGTSGGETQY | once | TRBJ2-5 | TRBV3-1/TRBV3-2
ASSFPAYEQY | once | TRBJ2-7 | TRBV7-9
ASSLGVENAGELF | - | TRBJ2-2 | TRBV5-1
ASSLVGDRGSSEAF | once | TRBJ1-1 | TRBV5-1
ASSRLQTLYGYT | - | TRBJ1-2 | TRBV6-5
ASSYSPETQY | - | TRBJ2-5 | TRBV6-2/TRBV6-3
ASRHDRDFEAF | - | TRBJ1-1 | TRBV5-1
ASTLRYTSNEKLF | - | TRBJ1-4 | TRBV11-2
ASSPGENNEQF | - | TRBJ2-1 | TRBV2
ASSLGWGGQTSNQPQH | - | TRBJ1-5 | TRBV11-2
ASSAGVGELF | - | TRBJ2-2 | TRBV14
ASSLDLEGREETQY | - | TRBJ2-5 | TRBV5-4
ASTSVAGTSSYEQY | once | TRBJ2-7 | TRBV7-9
ASSLDRVDTQY | - | TRBJ2-3 | TRBV11-1
ASSYYWQGSYEQY | - | TRBJ2-7 | TRBV6-5
ASSLGKQRTSYEQY | - | TRBJ2-7 | TRBV5-4
ASSYSFTGRIDGYT | - | TRBJ1-2 | TRBV6-5
ASSTTRDRAMNTEAF | - | TRBJ1-1 | TRBV2
ASSVSAGGLDTEAF | once | TRBJ1-1 | TRBV9
ASSESRSGNTIY | few | TRBJ1-3 | TRBV6-1
ASSLTKAQEAF | - | TRBJ1-1 | TRBV7-9
ASSYSADRASDTQY | - | TRBJ2-3 | TRBV6-6
ASSQDKAGGVYNEQF | - | TRBJ2-1 | TRBV3-1/TRBV3-2
ASSLTGDSNQPQH | - | TRBJ1-5 | TRBV5-1
ASSPGDRERLGDQPQH | - | TRBJ1-5 | TRBV18
AISDPDQPQH | - | TRBJ1-5 | TRBV10-3